These T cell receptor beta chains were read from a single sample in a study of response to subunit inactivated influenza vaccine. TCRdb reprocessed the RT-PCR reads with MiXCR, giving one entry per CDR3 protein. The sample yields more than 450,000 distinct CDR3 sequences, 6.5% to 8% seen once. This sample comprised PBMCs from blood, obtained 23 to 25 months after vaccination. These receptors originate from a man between 50 and 69 years old who received an inactivated influenza vaccine. The CDR3 runs from the conserved cysteine through the conserved F or W. A clone size is listed for some rows: how often the clone was seen (once, few, many), or a class if it is expanded.

TRBV7-8	few	CASSSPRGEAYNEQFF
TRBV21-1	many	CASSKQGIKGCSGNTIYF
TRBV4-2	many	CASSQEPSGLYNEQFF
TRBV20-1	few	CSARDPREILETQYF
TRBV18	few	CASSPGAKETQYF
TRBV6-1	few	CASSAGTSGSGTDTQYF
TRBV7-8	NA	CASSRGLAGVTGELFF
TRBV27	NA	CASSLSPDRADGYTF
TRBV20-1	many	CSASDERSSNQPQHF
TRBV20-1	many	CSARDWSTIGEQYF
TRBV6-2/TRBV6-3	many	CASSSPPLGVETQYF
TRBV4-3	few	CASSQDGQGKNIQYF
TRBV3-1	NA	CASSLTSAIYNEQFF
TRBV4-3	NA	CASSLRANTEAFF
TRBV15	NA	CATSIGITSTDTQYF
TRBV21-1	NA	CASSKAPDSGRAYNEQFF
TRBV7-6	many	CASSLEGSSIGANVLTF
TRBV28	few	CASSLLGGQPQHF
TRBV7-9	many	CASSFVLADAGELFF
TRBV20-1	NA	CSGTRDLSNEQFF
TRBV3-1	many	CASSQRLAGGSGANVLTF
TRBV20-1	many	CSASGYNYGYTF
TRBV2	NA	CASTTGGGGETQYF
TRBV6-1	many	CASRPGQGTYEQYF
TRBV7-9	many	CASSTQADREYF
TRBV3-1	few	CASSRLGSGGPNTQYF
TRBV9	many	CASSVAAYVTDTQYF
TRBV5-6	few	CASSKPGQGYTEAFF
TRBV20-1	many	CSAGRQGVSYEQYF
TRBV29-1	NA	CSVESGSTDTQYF
TRBV12-3/TRBV12-4	many	CAIMDSIYNEQFF